Listed here is a single T cell receptor beta chain. Its target is unknown. Sequencing was performed with immunoSEQ multiplex PCR; in TCRdb, only in-frame clones are kept and a portion is missing. The table has about 18,000 clones, 76% seen once. This record belongs to a study of neoadjuvant nivolumab and ipilimumab in lung cancer. Whole-study findings and limits: Pretherapy blood TCR richness correlated positively with resected tumor richness. Pathologic regression was not significantly tied to TCR clonality. Compared with tumor-adjacent uninvolved lung, resected tumors showed greater richness and clonality.

The CDR3 spans 14 residues. V lost 3 bases, J lost 6 bases, and 5 bases stayed unmatched. Germline loops: CDR1 MNHEY, CDR2 SMNVEV (reference sequence). The sequence came from an adult with non-small cell lung cancer. This specimen was tumor tissue, taken after neoadjuvant nivolumab, alone or with ipilimumab, at or shortly before surgery. The chain joins TRBV27 to TRBJ2-7; 10 nucleotides match TRBD1. The CDR3 here is CASSFRDRGGEQYF. Written as DNA, the CDR3 is TGTGCCAGCAGTTTCCGGGACAGGGGCGGCGAGCAGTACTTC.